This T cell receptor beta chain was documented in a study of cytomegalovirus exposure and HLA in healthy donors. CDR1 and CDR2 (germline): MNHNY, SVGAGI (reference sequence). This CDR3 has 14 residues. V gave up 7 bases and J gave up 3 bases, with 15 bases separating them. The PCR made use of 60 Vbeta and 13 Jbeta primers. Clones were sequenced by immunoSEQ multiplex PCR, and TCRdb holds only the in-frame ones, with some missing. This sample has over 150,000 clones, with around 79% found just once. The receptor's source is a man aged 40-55 years in good health and CMV-seronegative. What was sequenced was PBMCs. J is TRBJ1-1 and V is TRBV6-6; a weak D match, TRBD1 (6 bases). The CDR3 nucleotides read TGTGCCAGCAAAACAGGGTTGGCGGACACTGAAGCTTTCTTT. This translates into CASKTGLADTEAFF.